These 27 T cell receptor beta chains share one sample of origin, sequenced in a study of blood T cells in healthy people across ages. Through a sample-barcoded 5' primer and a J-beta primer mix, a second PCR was run for roughly 6 to 11 cycles. TCRdb ran MiXCR on the 5' RACE reads and lists one entry per CDR3 protein. The sample has hundreds of thousands of distinct CDR3 sequences, about three fifths seen once; the top ten hold approximately 20%. The sample consisted of blood. These receptors originate from a man younger than 40 in good health.

This chain connects TRBV4-2 to TRBJ2-1; D is uncertain. The J call could be wrong; TRBJ2-7 is a better fit for the DNA end. Germline V lookup: CDR1 LGHNA, CDR2 YNFKEQ. There are 15 residues in the CDR3. Written as DNA, the CDR3 is TGTGCCAGCAGCCAATTGATAAACTCCTACAATGAGCAGTACTTC. Encoded protein: CASSQLINSYNEQYF.

This rearrangement joins TRBV27 to TRBJ1-2; D is uncertain. V lost 3 bases, J lost 5 bases, and 10 bases lay in between. Germline assignment: CDR1 MNHEY and CDR2 SMNVEV (reference sequence). The length of the CDR3 is 13 residues. This CDR3 is CASSLGQRYGYTF. Written as DNA, the CDR3 is TGTGCCAGCAGTTTGGGCCAGAGGTATGGCTACACCTTC.

The rearrangement joins TRBV29-1 to TRBJ1-2; D is uncertain. The CDR3 is 11 residues long. The V and J ends lost 7 bases and 7 bases respectively, with 13 bases between them. Germline lookup yields CDR1 SQVTM and CDR2 ANQGSEA. The CDR3 sequence is CSGAGGGGYTF. The CDR3 DNA reads TGCAGCGGCGCGGGAGGAGGTGGCTACACCTTC.

V usage is TRBV7-2 and J usage is TRBJ1-6, with D hard to call. Germline values: CDR1 SGHTA, CDR2 FQGNSA. V lost 2 bases and J lost 5, with 7 bases in between. CDR3 length: 14 residues. This chain's CDR3 is CASSLTGDNSPLHF. CDR3 sequence (DNA): TGTGCCAGCAGCTTAACGGGAGATAATTCACCCCTCCACTTT.

The gene calls are TRBV6-1 and TRBJ2-1; the D gene could be TRBD1 or TRBD2 (5 bases each). Trimming cost V 9 bases and J 6 bases, with 27 bases left between them. In germline, CDR1 is MNHNS, CDR2 SASEGT. The CDR3 runs 17 residues. The DNA of the CDR3 is TGTGCCAGTACGGGACGCCGAGGTTTGGTTAGTTTCAATGAGCAGTTCTTC. Translated: CASTGRRGLVSFNEQFF.

This clonotype was counted a single time. The chain employs TRBV20-1 and TRBJ2-5, with a possible D match to TRBD2 (6 bases). The J call is in doubt because the DNA end fits TRBJ2-1 better. This CDR3 spans 15 amino acids. Germline-derived CDR1 and CDR2 are DFQATT and SNEGSKA (reference sequence). The CDR3 DNA is TGCAGTGCTTGGTCCGGACTAAACCACCAAGAGACCCAGTTCTTC. As protein: CSAWSGLNHQETQFF.

The chain employs TRBV6-2 or TRBV6-3 and TRBJ2-3, with D tentatively TRBD1 or TRBD2 (5 bases each). V was clipped by 10 bases and J by 2 bases, with 13 bases between them. The CDR3 runs 13 residues. Germline CDR1 MNHEY, CDR2 SVGEGT. The CDR3 sequence: CATRGADTDTQYF. The CDR3 coding sequence is TGTGCCACCAGAGGGGCGGACACAGATACGCAGTATTTT.

This chain links TRBV29-1 with TRBJ2-3, with unresolved D. Trimming removed 8 bases from V and 0 bases from J, with 9 bases in between. From germline, CDR1 is SQVTM and CDR2 ANQGSEA. The CDR3 extends over 12 amino acids. For the CDR3, the DNA is TGCAGCACCGACGGAAGCACAGATACGCAGTATTTT. Amino acid sequence: CSTDGSTDTQYF.

A few counts support this clonotype. This chain joins TRBV20-1 and TRBJ2-6; 9 bases map to TRBD1. The CDR3 consists of 18 residues. Germline CDR1 and CDR2: DFQATT and SNEGSKA (reference sequence). The J segment lost 0 bases and the V segment lost 0 bases, leaving 6 bases of the junction unmatched. In nucleotides, the CDR3 is TGCAGTGCTAGAGATGGGACAGGGCTGAGCTCTGGGGCCAACGTCCTGACTTTC. Translated: CSARDGTGLSSGANVLTF.

The chain links TRBV30 to TRBJ2-4, with TRBD1 matching over 8 bases. The tail of the sequence fits TRBJ2-7 better, so the J call may be wrong. The CDR3 runs to 15 residues. The germline gives CDR1 GTSNPN, CDR2 SVGIG (reference sequence). The CDR3 DNA follows: TGTGCCTGGTCCCAGCTGGGACAGGCCAACTACGAGCAGTACTTC. It specifies CAWSQLGQANYEQYF.

The chain links TRBV7-3 to TRBJ2-1; D remains unclear. Trimming pared 1 base from V and 9 bases from J, leaving 13 bases between. Germline loops: CDR1 SGHTA, CDR2 FQGTGA. The CDR3 consists of 14 residues. CDR3 sequence (DNA): TGTGCCAGCAGCTTAATGGCTAATAGTGCTGAGCAGTTCTTC. This sequence encodes CASSLMANSAEQFF.

The rearrangement joins TRBV7-9 to TRBJ2-7; D is ambiguous. CDR1 and CDR2 from the germline V gene are SEHNR and FQNEAQ (reference sequence). This CDR3 has 15 residues. Between the trimmed V and J ends, which lost 1 base and 1 base, there was a span of 11 bases. The CDR3 DNA reads TGTGCCAGCAGCTTAGAAGGGTTTACTTCCTACGAGCAGTACTTC. Its translation is CASSLEGFTSYEQYF.

The V and J genes are TRBV19 and TRBJ1-1, with 10 positions matching TRBD1. Germline-derived CDR1 and CDR2 are LNHDA and SQIVND (reference sequence). This CDR3 comprises 16 residues. The V gene end was trimmed by 3 bases and the J gene end by 1 base; junction bases not matched to a gene: 5. In DNA form, the CDR3 reads TGTGCCAGTAGTATGGGACAGGGGTGGAAGAACACTGAAGCTTTCTTT. Translating it yields CASSMGQGWKNTEAFF. Full variable domain (missing parts from reference TRBV19 and TRBJ1-1): DGGITQSPKYLFRKEGQNVTLSCEQNLNHDAMYWYRQDPGQGLRLIYYSQIVNDFQKGDIAEGYSVSREKKESFPLTVTSAQKNPTAFYLCASSMGQGWKNTEAFFGQGTRLTVV.

This clonotype was picked up one time. J is TRBJ2-1 and V is TRBV20-1; TRBD2 matches 15 bases. The V gene's germline CDR1 is DFQATT and CDR2 SNEGSKA (reference sequence). This CDR3 is 15 amino acids long. J was trimmed by 6 bases and V by 6 bases; bases with no gene match: 6. The CDR3 sequence: CSAKGLAGGPNEQFF. As DNA, the CDR3 is TGCAGTGCAAAGGGACTAGCGGGAGGCCCCAATGAGCAGTTCTTC.

This chain connects TRBV30 to TRBJ2-5; 8 nucleotides agree with TRBD1. The tail of the sequence fits TRBJ2-7 better, so the J call may be wrong. The germline V gene encodes CDR1 GTSNPN and CDR2 SVGIG (reference sequence). The CDR3 contains 11 residues. The CDR3 nucleotides read TGTGCCTGGAGGACAGGGGCCGAGCAGTACTTC. Translated, it gives CAWRTGAEQYF.

The chain recombines TRBV28 with TRBJ2-5; D call uncertain. This CDR3 spans 13 amino acids. Trimming removed 6 bases from V and 2 bases from J, with 10 bases in between. CDR1 MDHEN and CDR2 SYDVKM come from the germline V gene. The DNA of the CDR3 is TGTGCCAGCAGGACGGACCCACAAGAGACCCAGTACTTC. Translating it yields CASRTDPQETQYF.

Ten or more counts support this clonotype. The chain has TRBV29-1 and TRBJ2-5, with 8 bases identical to TRBD2. With V trimmed by 4 bases and J by 4 bases, 11 bases remained unmatched. CDR1 is SQVTM, CDR2 ANQGSEA, per germline. The CDR3 is made up of 15 amino acids. In DNA, the CDR3 is TGCAGCGTTGGGGGTAGCGGGGCCCAAGGAGAGACCCAGTACTTC. This encodes CSVGGSGAQGETQYF.

The chain joins TRBV7-3 to TRBJ2-3; TRBD2 matches 10 bases. The CDR3 runs 20 residues. Germline-derived CDR1 and CDR2 are SGHTA and FQGTGA. J was trimmed by 5 bases and V by 5 bases; bases with no gene match: 22. CDR3 nucleotides: TGTGCCAGCAGCCTTAGACTAGCGGGCACCATTATTAAGTCGAAAGATACGCAGTATTTT. It translates to CASSLRLAGTIIKSKDTQYF. Full variable domain (rest looked up from reference TRBV7-3 and TRBJ2-3): GAGVSQTPSNKVTEKGKYVELRCDPISGHTALYWYRQSLGQGPEFLIYFQGTGAADDSGLPNDRFFAVRPEGSVSTLKIQRTERGDSAVYLCASSLRLAGTIIKSKDTQYFGPGTRLTVL.

Only a few counts were recorded for this clonotype. V usage is TRBV20-1 and J usage is TRBJ2-7, with 11 bases identical to TRBD2. This CDR3 spans 13 amino acids. Germline V gene sequence: CDR1 DFQATT, CDR2 SNEGSKA (reference sequence). V lost 6 bases to trimming and J lost 7 bases; unmatched junction nucleotides: 8. The CDR3 reads CSATSGGPWEQYF. The CDR3 DNA is TGCAGTGCAACTAGCGGGGGCCCCTGGGAGCAGTACTTC.

This clonotype was counted only a few times. This sequence joins TRBV6-2 or TRBV6-3 and TRBJ2-3; 11 nucleotides line up with TRBD2. Germline V CDR1 and CDR2: MNHEY, SVGEGT. This CDR3 region has 15 residues. V lost 6 bases, J lost 2 bases, and 4 bases stayed unmatched. The CDR3 region has the DNA TGTGCCAGCAGGAGACTAGCGGGGTACACAGATACGCAGTATTTT. It translates to CASRRLAGYTDTQYF.

The chain is built from TRBV4-2 and TRBJ2-7; D gene uncertain. Trimming stripped 2 bases from V and 7 bases from J, with 15 bases between. This CDR3 contains 14 residues. Germline V gene lookup returns CDR1 LGHNA and CDR2 YNFKEQ. CDR3 DNA sequence: TGTGCCAGCAGCCAACGGGTCAGCTACGATGAGCAGTACTTC. Residues: CASSQRVSYDEQYF.

The rearrangement uses TRBV2 and TRBJ2-7, with 8 bases aligning to TRBD2. V shed 7 bases, J shed 7 bases, and the junction held 12 bases outside the gene matches. CDR3 length: 14 amino acids. Germline lookup yields CDR1 SNHLY and CDR2 FYNNEI. The DNA of the CDR3 is TGTGCCAGCATGTCGAGCGGGAGTTCGAATGAGCAGTACTTC. Translated: CASMSSGSSNEQYF.

The chain couples TRBV4-1 to TRBJ1-2, with 9 bases identical to TRBD1. CDR3 length: 14 residues. After removal of 4 bases from V and 4 bases from J, the junction contained 4 bases not matched to a gene. Germline V gene sequence: CDR1 MGHRA, CDR2 YSYEKL. The CDR3 DNA sequence: TGCGCCAGCAGCCCGGGACAGGGAACCTATGGCTACACCTTC. It codes for CASSPGQGTYGYTF.

The rearrangement links TRBV30 to TRBJ1-2, with D perhaps TRBD1 (6 bases). V dropped 8 bases and J dropped 6 bases, with 13 bases sitting between them. Per the germline V gene, CDR1 is GTSNPN and CDR2 is SVGIG (reference sequence). The CDR3 has 11 residues. The CDR3 coding sequence is TGTGCCCGAGGACAGCTGAATGGCTACACCTTC. This codes for CARGQLNGYTF.

V and J are TRBV28 and TRBJ2-6; D remains unclear. Deletions cut 1 base from V and 0 bases from J, with 10 bases between. The CDR3 spans 17 residues. The V gene's germline CDR1 is MDHEN and CDR2 SYDVKM. The chain's CDR3 is CASSLFGFASGANVLTF. In nucleotides, the CDR3 is TGTGCCAGCAGTTTATTTGGGTTCGCCTCTGGGGCCAACGTCCTGACTTTC.

This chain links TRBV10-2 with TRBJ2-7; TRBD2 agrees at 13 bases. V lost 8 bases to trimming and J lost 0 bases; unmatched junction nucleotides: 7. Germline CDR1 and CDR2: WSHSY and SAAADI. The CDR3 runs 16 residues. The CDR3 reads CASQLTSGGVSYEQYF. CDR3 in DNA: TGCGCCAGCCAGCTAACTAGCGGGGGGGTCTCCTACGAGCAGTACTTC.

This clonotype was seen a few times. This chain joins TRBV7-2 and TRBJ2-7, with D tentatively TRBD1 or TRBD2 (5 bases each). This CDR3 region has 11 residues. Deletions cut 1 base from V and 11 bases from J, with 9 bases between. Germline CDR1 SGHTA, CDR2 FQGNSA. The CDR3 region is CASSLGREKYF. Written as DNA, the CDR3 is TGTGCCAGCAGCTTAGGCAGGGAGAAGTACTTC.